This T cell receptor beta chain came from a study of TIL therapy for anti-PD-1-resistant metastatic lung cancer. Across the whole study: Several tumors were EGFR-mutant and two were ALK-rearranged. Tumors carried a median 1.5 non-synonymous mutations per megabase. General study results and limits: After infusion, TIL clonotypes partly replaced peripheral T cells and declined over months.

The CDR3 is made up of 14 amino acids. Trimming left V 1 base short and J 1 base short, with 8 bases between. The V gene's germline CDR1 is SGHDT and CDR2 YYEEEE. Time point described: pre-treatment sample, taken before nivolumab and TIL therapy. This clone has only one observation. The antigen remains undetermined. The immunoSEQ assay was v3. Libraries were sequenced to 2 million to 2.5 million read pairs (survey) or 5-6 million (deep). Data came from immunoSEQ multiplex PCR; TCRdb stores just in-frame clones and leaves some out. The sample yields some 32,000 clones, 74% seen once. The clonotype originates from a woman aged 25-85 years with non-small cell lung cancer. The rearrangement links TRBV5-6 to TRBJ2-5, with D uncertain. This material consisted of blood, taken at baseline. The CDR3 sequence is CASSLMRSQETQYF. The CDR3 DNA reads as TGTGCCAGCAGCTTGATGCGCAGCCAAGAGACCCAGTACTTC.